A single sample is the source of the 25 T cell receptor beta chains below, sequenced in a study of blood T cell repertoires in COVID-19. Assay: immunoSEQ multiplex PCR; the TCRdb copy retains only in-frame clones and omits some. The sample yields roughly 53,000 clones, about nine tenths seen once. The material sequenced was peripheral blood. Every receptor here comes from a human donor in a cohort sampled during active COVID-19.

The CDR3 loop is CASSQDRARVSPLHF. As DNA, the CDR3 is TGCGCCAGCAGCCAGGACAGGGCAAGAGTTTCACCCCTCCACTTT. The rearrangement joins TRBV5-1 to TRBJ1-6, with TRBD1 matching 8 bases. The CDR3 runs 15 residues. From germline, CDR1 is SGHRS and CDR2 YFSETQ. Losses at the gene ends were 4 bases for V and 9 bases for J; bases not matched to a gene: 9.

V gene TRBV18 combines with J gene TRBJ2-7, with 9 bases aligning to TRBD1. V lost 2 bases, J lost 4 bases, and 0 bases stayed unmatched. CDR1 is KGHSH, CDR2 LQKENI, per germline. This CDR3 contains 13 residues. CDR3 sequence (DNA): TGTGCCAGCTCACCAGGGACAGGGTACGAGCAGTACTTC. Protein: CASSPGTGYEQYF.

The CDR3 coding sequence is TGTGCCAGCAGCGCGAACGGACTAGCGGGAGGGGAGACCCAGTACTTC. Its translation: CASSANGLAGGETQYF. This chain uses TRBV7-6 with TRBJ2-5; 15 bases map to TRBD2. CDR1 and CDR2 from the germline V gene are SGHVS and FNYEAQ. CDR3 length equals 16 residues. The V segment lost 5 bases and the J segment 5 bases; nucleotides outside the gene matches: 6.

The rearrangement links TRBV2 to TRBJ1-1; TRBD1 might be the D (5 bases). Per the germline V gene, CDR1 is SNHLY and CDR2 is FYNNEI. The CDR3 contains 15 residues. With 7 bases removed from V and 1 base from J, the gap between germline ends came to 16 bases. CDR3 in amino acids: CASISQGTTNTEAFF. The CDR3 DNA reads as TGTGCCAGCATCAGCCAGGGTACCACGAACACTGAAGCTTTCTTT.

The chain uses TRBV4-1 and TRBJ2-7; TRBD2 aligns across 9 bases. CDR1 is MGHRA, CDR2 YSYEKL, per germline. The ends lost 0 bases at V and 0 bases at J; junction bases unmatched: 3. The CDR3 has 16 amino acids. The CDR3 loop reads CASSQESSGGSYEQYF. The CDR3 DNA follows: TGCGCCAGCAGCCAAGAAAGTAGCGGGGGCTCCTACGAGCAGTACTTC.

The chain combines TRBV6-5 with TRBJ2-2; tentatively, D is TRBD2 (5 bases). Looked up from germline, CDR1 is MNHEY and CDR2 is SVGAGI. There are 13 residues in the CDR3. Trimming stripped 6 bases from V and 7 bases from J, with 12 bases between. The CDR3: CASRTIGGGELFF. In DNA, the CDR3 is TGTGCCAGCAGGACTATAGGCGGCGGGGAGCTGTTTTTT.

This clone is a singleton in its sample. The chain recombines TRBV24-1 with TRBJ2-3, with D possibly matching TRBD1 (6 bases). The CDR3 loop spans 18 amino acids. Germline CDR1 is KGHDR and CDR2 is SFDVKD. The V end was cut by 0 bases, the J end by 0 bases, with 15 bases between. CDR3 nucleotides: TGTGCCACCAGTGATTTGCAGTCTCGGACAGACAGCACAGATACGCAGTATTTT. Its protein product is CATSDLQSRTDSTDTQYF.

This chain links TRBV3-1 (or the pseudogene TRBV3-2) with TRBJ2-3; D is possibly TRBD2 (6 bases). This CDR3 contains 14 residues. Trimming removed 4 bases from V and 5 bases from J, with 13 bases in between. Per the germline V gene, CDR1 is LGHDT and CDR2 is YNNKEL (reference sequence). The CDR3 coding sequence is TGTGCCAGCAGCCCCGCCCTGGGGGGAGATACGCAGTATTTT. Translated, it gives CASSPALGGDTQYF.

The CDR3 DNA is TGCGCCAGCAGCCAGGTAGACAGTCCCTATGGCTACACCTTC. Protein sequence: CASSQVDSPYGYTF. The chain employs TRBV4-1 and TRBJ1-2; maybe TRBD1 (5 bases). The CDR3 has 14 amino acids. V lost 3 bases to trimming and J lost 4 bases, with 12 bases between them. Germline CDR1 is MGHRA and CDR2 is YSYEKL.

The gene calls are TRBV10-1 and TRBJ1-1; D possibly corresponds to TRBD1 (6 bases). Looked up from germline, CDR1 is WNHNN and CDR2 is SYGVQD (reference sequence). The CDR3 consists of 17 residues. V lost 10 bases, J lost 0 bases, and 24 bases lay in between. CDR3 bases: TGCGCCACCCAATCAATACAGGGAGCCGATATGAACACTGAAGCTTTCTTT. Amino acids: CATQSIQGADMNTEAFF.

This sequence joins TRBV10-3 and TRBJ2-1; TRBD2 matches at 11 bases. The V and J ends lost 5 bases and 7 bases, in that order; junction bases with no gene match: 16. CDR1 is ENHRY, CDR2 SYGVKD, per germline. This CDR3 is built from 18 residues. The CDR3 loop is CAISPGLAGGRVWNEQFF. In DNA, the CDR3 is TGTGCCATCAGTCCCGGACTAGCGGGTGGAAGGGTATGGAATGAGCAGTTCTTC.

J is TRBJ1-4 and V is TRBV6-1; D gene unclear. CDR1 is MNHNS, CDR2 SASEGT, per germline. This CDR3 is 16 amino acids long. V lost 2 bases, J lost 4 bases, and 14 bases lay in between. CDR3 region: CASSEPSAGFNEKLFF. CDR3 nucleotides: TGTGCCAGCAGTGAACCTTCCGCGGGATTTAATGAAAAACTGTTTTTT.

The genes are TRBV3-1 (or the pseudogene TRBV3-2) and TRBJ2-1, with D possibly matching TRBD2 (5 bases). The CDR3 consists of 14 residues. Trimming took 6 bases from V and 0 from J, leaving 9 bases between them. Germline assignment: CDR1 LGHDT and CDR2 YNNKEL (reference sequence). The CDR3 loop reads CASSRRSSYNEQFF. The CDR3 region has the DNA TGTGCCAGCAGTCGGAGGAGCTCCTACAATGAGCAGTTCTTC.

The V and J genes are TRBV5-1 and TRBJ1-4; no clear D gene. Germline V gives CDR1 SGHRS, CDR2 YFSETQ. The CDR3 is made up of 16 amino acids. With 0 bases removed from V and 9 bases from J, the gap between germline ends came to 18 bases. The CDR3 is CASSLGHSGSMQKLFF. The CDR3 bases are TGCGCCAGCAGCTTGGGACATTCCGGAAGTATGCAAAAACTGTTTTTT. The variable domain in full, completed from reference TRBV5-1 and TRBJ1-4, reads KAGVTQTPRYLIKTRGQQVTLSCSPISGHRSVSWYQQTPGQGLQFLFEYFSETQRNKGNFPGRFSGRQFSNSRSEMNVSTLELGDSALYLCASSLGHSGSMQKLFFGSGTQLSVL.

The chain couples TRBV29-1 to TRBJ2-7, with 9 bases matching TRBD2. V dropped 5 bases and J dropped 4; count of bases not matched to a gene: 6. Germline loops: CDR1 SQVTM, CDR2 ANQGSEA. CDR3 length: 13 amino acids. This CDR3 is CSVTSLAGYEQYF. Here the CDR3 DNA reads TGCAGCGTTACCAGCCTAGCGGGATACGAGCAGTACTTC.

Comments on this clone: Relative to the germline gene, one junction end is altered; a read error may explain this. V gene TRBV3-1 (or the pseudogene TRBV3-2) combines with J gene TRBJ2-5; D is undetermined. The CDR3 consists of 15 residues. Germline V gives CDR1 LGHDT, CDR2 YNNKEL (reference sequence). The CDR3 here is CASSQGAGPQQTQYF. CDR3 DNA sequence: TGTGCCAGCAGCCAAGGGGCAGGCCCCCAACAGACCCAGTACTTC.

The chain combines TRBV9 with TRBJ2-1; D remains unclear. Trimming removed 0 bases at V and 3 bases at J, with 7 bases between. CDR1 and CDR2 from the germline V gene are SGDLS and YYNGEE. The CDR3 is made up of 14 amino acids. The DNA for the CDR3 is TGTGCCAGCAGCGTAGAGGCAGGCTACAATGAGCAGTTCTTC. It translates to CASSVEAGYNEQFF.

This chain links TRBV4-1 with TRBJ2-1; 9 positions match TRBD2. The trim removed 0 bases at V and 7 bases at J, leaving 16 bases unmatched. Per germline, CDR1 MGHRA and CDR2 YSYEKL. The CDR3 is 19 amino acids. CDR3 in amino acids: CASSQDLILRREGQNEQFF. The CDR3 DNA sequence: TGCGCCAGCAGCCAAGATCTCATATTGCGGCGGGAGGGCCAGAATGAGCAGTTCTTC.

This clone was observed once. V usage is TRBV7-3 and J usage is TRBJ2-5, with 16 bases identical to TRBD2. The CDR3 has 19 amino acids. Germline CDR1 is SGHTA and CDR2 is FQGTGA. V was clipped by 5 bases and J by 5 bases; unmatched bases: 14. For the CDR3, the DNA is TGTGCCAGCAGCCCTCCCGGGACTAGCGGGGGGGCTCGGAGGGAGACCCAGTACTTC. Translation: CASSPPGTSGGARRETQYF.

J is TRBJ2-7 and V is TRBV7-9, with 8 bases aligning to TRBD1. CDR1 is SEHNR and CDR2 is FQNEAQ in the germline V gene (reference sequence). This CDR3 comprises 14 residues. Trimming cost V 6 bases and J 5 bases; bases outside gene matches: 9. The CDR3 loop reads CASRATGVFDEQYF. CDR3 coding DNA: TGTGCCAGCAGGGCGACAGGGGTTTTTGACGAGCAGTACTTC.

The chain uses TRBV5-1 and TRBJ1-4, with 10 bases lining up with TRBD1. Germline CDR1 and CDR2: SGHRS and YFSETQ. V trimming: 4 bases; J trimming: 3 bases; junction bases outside the gene matches: 9. This CDR3 is built from 17 residues. This chain's CDR3 is CASSPGTGAEANEKLFF. The CDR3 bases are TGCGCCAGCAGCCCCGGGACAGGGGCGGAGGCTAATGAAAAACTGTTTTTT.

The rearrangement joins TRBV6-5 to TRBJ2-1, with 7 bases lining up with TRBD2. V lost 7 bases and J lost 4; bases outside the gene matches: 10. Germline lookup yields CDR1 MNHEY and CDR2 SVGAGI. This CDR3 has 15 residues. The CDR3 is CASTPGASGYNEQFF. CDR3 coding DNA: TGTGCCAGCACTCCCGGGGCTAGCGGATACAATGAGCAGTTCTTC.

This clone has just a few counts. The CDR3 nucleotides read TGTGCCAGTAGGTCTCGTCCGGGACAGGGGGCCGACGAGCAGTACTTC. The encoded protein is CASRSRPGQGADEQYF. V is TRBV19 and J is TRBJ2-7, with 12 bases fitting TRBD1. This CDR3 spans 16 amino acids. In germline, CDR1 is LNHDA, CDR2 SQIVND (reference sequence). The V gene end was trimmed by 6 bases and the J gene end by 5 bases; junction bases not matched to a gene: 11. The whole variable domain, filled in from reference TRBV19 and TRBJ2-7, reads DGGITQSPKYLFRKEGQNVTLSCEQNLNHDAMYWYRQDPGQGLRLIYYSQIVNDFQKGDIAEGYSVSREKKESFPLTVTSAQKNPTAFYLCASRSRPGQGADEQYFGPGTRLTVT.

V usage is TRBV11-2 and J usage is TRBJ1-6; D is uncertain. The V gene's germline CDR1 is SGHAT and CDR2 FQNNGV. This CDR3 spans 16 amino acids. Deletions cut 4 bases from V and 0 bases from J, with 10 bases between. CDR3 DNA: TGTGCCAGCAGCTCCCCTTTTCGCTCCTATAATTCACCCCTCCACTTT. Its protein is CASSSPFRSYNSPLHF. The variable domain in full, completed from reference TRBV11-2 and TRBJ1-6, reads EAGVAQSPRYKIIEKRQSVAFWCNPISGHATLYWYQQILGQGPKLLIQFQNNGVVDDSQLPKDRFSAERLKGVDSTLKIQPAKLEDSAVYLCASSSPFRSYNSPLHFGNGTRLTVT.

The chain employs TRBV7-9 and TRBJ2-5; 7 bases align to TRBD2. V was clipped by 5 bases and J by 5 bases; unmatched bases: 8. The CDR3 has 14 amino acids. The germline gives CDR1 SEHNR, CDR2 FQNEAQ (reference sequence). The CDR3 protein is CASSRLLARETQYF. The CDR3, as DNA: TGTGCCAGCAGCCGATTACTAGCGCGGGAGACCCAGTACTTC.